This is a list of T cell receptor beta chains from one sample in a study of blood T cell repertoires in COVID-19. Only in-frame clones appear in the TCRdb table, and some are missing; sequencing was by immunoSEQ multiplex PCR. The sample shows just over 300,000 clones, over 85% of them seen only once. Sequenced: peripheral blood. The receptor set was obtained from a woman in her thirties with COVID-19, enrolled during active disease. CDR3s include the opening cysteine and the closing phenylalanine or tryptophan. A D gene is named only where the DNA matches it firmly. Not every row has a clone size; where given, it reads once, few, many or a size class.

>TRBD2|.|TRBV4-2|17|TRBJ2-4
CASSQTRDGGAKNIQYF
TGTGCCAGCAGCCAGACCCGAGACGGGGGGGCCAAAAACATTCAGTACTTC
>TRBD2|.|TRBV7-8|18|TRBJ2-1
CASSLAVAGDVPYNEQFF
TGTGCCAGCAGCTTAGCGGTAGCGGGGGATGTCCCTTACAATGAGCAGTTCTTC
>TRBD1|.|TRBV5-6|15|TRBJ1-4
CASQGQGAANEKLFF
TGTGCCAGCCAGGGACAGGGGGCGGCTAATGAAAAACTGTTTTTT
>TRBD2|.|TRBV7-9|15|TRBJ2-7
CASSSSGGPSYEQYF
TGTGCCAGCAGCTCTAGCGGGGGACCCTCCTACGAGCAGTACTTC
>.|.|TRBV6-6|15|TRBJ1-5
CASSKGVQTNQPQHF
TGTGCCAGCAGCAAGGGGGTACAAACCAATCAGCCCCAGCATTTT
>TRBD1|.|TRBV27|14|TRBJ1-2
CASSFGQGGSGYTF
TGTGCCAGCAGTTTCGGACAGGGCGGGAGTGGCTACACCTTC
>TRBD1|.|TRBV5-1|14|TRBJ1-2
CASSLGTGNYGYTF
TGCGCCAGCAGCTTGGGGACAGGGAACTATGGCTACACCTTC
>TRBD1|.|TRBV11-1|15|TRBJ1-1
CASSFPTGVASEAFF
TGTGCCAGCAGCTTCCCTACAGGGGTCGCATCTGAAGCTTTCTTT
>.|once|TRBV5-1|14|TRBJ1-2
CASSLAGFDYGYTF
TGCGCCAGCAGCTTGGCCGGGTTTGACTATGGCTACACCTTC
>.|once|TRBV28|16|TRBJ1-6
CASSFTLDSYNSPLHF
TGTGCCAGCAGTTTCACGCTAGACAGTTATAATTCACCCCTCCACTTT
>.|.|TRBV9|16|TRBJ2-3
CASSPPVGPLGDTQYF
TGTGCCAGCAGCCCCCCGGTGGGGCCACTCGGAGATACGCAGTATTTT
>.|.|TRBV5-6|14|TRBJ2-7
CASSLEAETYEQYF
TGTGCCAGCAGCTTAGAGGCGGAAACCTACGAGCAGTACTTC
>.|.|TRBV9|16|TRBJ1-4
CASSAGVGDTNEKLFF
TGTGCCAGCAGCGCAGGGGTGGGGGATACTAATGAAAAACTGTTTTTT
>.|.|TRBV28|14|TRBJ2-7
CASTYRPSGYEQYF
TGTGCCAGCACCTACCGACCCAGCGGCTACGAGCAGTACTTC
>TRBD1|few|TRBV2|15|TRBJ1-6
CASRGDRVWNSPLHF
TGTGCCAGCAGGGGGGACAGGGTCTGGAATTCACCCCTCCACTTT
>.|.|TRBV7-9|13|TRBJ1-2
CASSSGGGYGYTF
TGTGCCAGCAGCTCCGGGGGAGGCTATGGCTACACCTTC
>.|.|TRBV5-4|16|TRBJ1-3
CASSLGGSHSGNTIYF
TGTGCCAGCAGCTTGGGCGGCTCACATTCTGGAAACACCATATATTTT
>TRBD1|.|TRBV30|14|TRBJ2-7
CAWSAGTGDYEQYF
TGTGCCTGGAGTGCGGGGACAGGGGACTACGAGCAGTACTTC
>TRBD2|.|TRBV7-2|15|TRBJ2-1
CASSLVASGGPSQFF
TGTGCCAGCAGCTTAGTGGCTAGCGGGGGCCCTTCGCAGTTCTTC
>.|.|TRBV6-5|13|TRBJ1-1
CASSPGWNTEAFF
TGTGCCAGCAGTCCAGGGTGGAACACTGAAGCTTTCTTT
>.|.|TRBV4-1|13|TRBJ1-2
CASSRPGAYGYTF
TGCGCCAGCAGCCGTCCGGGAGCCTATGGCTACACCTTC
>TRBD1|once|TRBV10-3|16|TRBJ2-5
CAISTTGDYRRGTQYF
TGTGCCATCAGTACTACAGGGGATTACAGAAGGGGGACCCAGTACTTC
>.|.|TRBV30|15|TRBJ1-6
CAWSVGQYPNSPLHF
TGTGCCTGGAGTGTAGGACAGTATCCTAATTCACCCCTCCACTTT
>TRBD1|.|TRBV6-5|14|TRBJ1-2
CASSSYRGRDGYTF
TGTGCCAGCAGCTCGTACAGGGGAAGGGATGGCTACACCTTC
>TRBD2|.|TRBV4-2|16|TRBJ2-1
CASSQDWTSSDNEQFF
TGTGCCAGCAGCCAAGATTGGACTAGCAGCGACAATGAGCAGTTCTTC
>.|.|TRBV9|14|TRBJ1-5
CASSRRGSLWPQHF
TGTGCCAGCAGCCGCCGAGGGTCGTTATGGCCCCAGCATTTT
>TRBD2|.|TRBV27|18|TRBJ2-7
CASSLVPPGAGGTYEQYF
TGTGCCAGCAGTTTAGTACCCCCTGGCGCGGGGGGAACCTACGAGCAGTACTTC
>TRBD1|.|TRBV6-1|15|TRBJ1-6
CASSEPDRGASPLHF
TGTGCCAGCAGTGAACCCGACAGGGGAGCATCACCCCTCCACTTT
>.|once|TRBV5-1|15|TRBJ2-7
CASSDRDNLSYEQYF
TGCGCCAGCAGCGACCGGGACAATCTTTCCTACGAGCAGTACTTC
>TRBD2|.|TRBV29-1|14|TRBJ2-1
CSVEGGEVYNEQFF
TGCAGCGTTGAGGGGGGGGAGGTCTACAATGAGCAGTTCTTC
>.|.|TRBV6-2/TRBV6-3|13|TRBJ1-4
CASSHTTNEKLFF
TGTGCCAGCAGTCATACTACAAATGAAAAACTGTTTTTT
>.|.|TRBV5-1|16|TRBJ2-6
CASSLGSTAGANVLTF
TGCGCCAGCAGCTTAGGATCGACAGCCGGGGCCAACGTCCTGACTTTC
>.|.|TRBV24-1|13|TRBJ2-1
CATSSSSYNEQFF
TGTGCCACTAGCTCAAGCTCCTACAATGAGCAGTTCTTC
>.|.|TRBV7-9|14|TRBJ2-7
CASSDPRQGLEQYF
TGTGCCAGCAGCGACCCACGTCAGGGCCTTGAGCAGTACTTC
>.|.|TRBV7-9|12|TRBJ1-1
CASSLYGAEAFF
TGTGCCAGCAGCTTATACGGGGCTGAAGCTTTCTTT
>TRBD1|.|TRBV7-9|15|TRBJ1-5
CASSSDRERNQPQHF
TGTGCCAGCAGCTCCGACAGGGAGCGAAATCAGCCCCAGCATTTT
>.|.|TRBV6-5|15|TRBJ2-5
CASSYLAGSQETQYF
TGTGCCAGCAGTTACTTAGCCGGCAGTCAAGAGACCCAGTACTTC
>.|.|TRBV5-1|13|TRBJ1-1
CASSLWAYTEAFF
TGCGCCAGCAGCTTGTGGGCCTACACTGAAGCTTTCTTT
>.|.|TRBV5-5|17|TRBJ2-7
CASSLVRGTGTSYEQYF
TGTGCCAGCAGCTTGGTTCGTGGTACAGGCACGTCCTACGAGCAGTACTTC
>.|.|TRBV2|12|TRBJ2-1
CASRGDMSEQFF
TGTGCCAGCAGGGGGGACATGAGTGAGCAGTTCTTC
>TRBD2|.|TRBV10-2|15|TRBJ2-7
CASSEMASGAYEQYF
TGCGCCAGCAGTGAGATGGCTAGCGGGGCCTACGAGCAGTACTTC
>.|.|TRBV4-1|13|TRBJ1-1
CASSQDWGRGAFF
TGCGCCAGCAGCCAAGATTGGGGCAGAGGAGCTTTCTTT
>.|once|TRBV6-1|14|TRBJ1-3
CASSERNSGNTIYF
TGTGCCAGCAGTGAGCGGAACTCTGGAAACACCATATATTTT
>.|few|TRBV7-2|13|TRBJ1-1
CASSLLRYSGAFF
TGTGCCAGCAGCTTACTGCGGTACTCCGGAGCTTTCTTT
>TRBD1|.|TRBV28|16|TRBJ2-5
CASSFASDRVSETQYF
TGTGCCAGCAGTTTTGCCTCGGACAGGGTGTCAGAGACCCAGTACTTC
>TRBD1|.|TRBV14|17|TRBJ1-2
CASSQEVGGGQGNGYTF
TGTGCCAGCAGCCAAGAAGTTGGGGGGGGACAGGGGAATGGCTACACCTTC
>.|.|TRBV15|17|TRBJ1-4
CATREEGLGVFGEKLFF
TGTGCCACCAGAGAGGAAGGGCTAGGGGTTTTCGGGGAAAAACTGTTTTTT
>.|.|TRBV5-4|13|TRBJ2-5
CASSSTPQETQYF
TGTGCCAGCAGCTCTACCCCCCAAGAGACCCAGTACTTC
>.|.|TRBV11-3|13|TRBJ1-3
CASRSGNSNTIYF
TGTGCCAGCAGATCAGGGAACTCAAACACCATATATTTT
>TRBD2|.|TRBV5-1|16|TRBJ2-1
CASSKRAGGTNNEQFF
TGCGCCAGCAGCAAACGAGCGGGGGGAACGAACAATGAGCAGTTCTTC
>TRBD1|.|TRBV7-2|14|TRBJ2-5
CASSATGGGETQYF
TGTGCCAGCAGCGCGACAGGGGGCGGGGAGACCCAGTACTTC
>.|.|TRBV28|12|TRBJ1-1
CASSTMNTEAFF
TGTGCCAGCAGTACTATGAACACTGAAGCTTTCTTT
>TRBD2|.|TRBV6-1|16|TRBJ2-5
CASSGGSGLDVETQYF
TGTGCCAGCAGTGGGGGCTCGGGACTAGACGTGGAGACCCAGTACTTC